Listed here are 20 T cell receptor beta chains from one sample, sequenced in a study of technical replicates of blood from several donors. The repertoire was sequenced with immunoSEQ multiplex PCR; TCRdb's copy has only in-frame clones and lacks some. Of about 15,000 clones in the sample, about nine tenths were seen once. Sequencing was performed on PBMCs. The receptors here all came from a human donor in good health.

This rearrangement joins TRBV2 to TRBJ2-7; the D is unclear. V lost 6 bases and J lost 3, with 9 bases in between. This CDR3 contains 12 residues. Germline V CDR1 and CDR2: SNHLY, FYNNEI. CDR3 amino acids: CASSADIYEQYF. The CDR3 coding sequence is TGTGCCAGCAGCGCCGACATCTACGAGCAGTACTTC.

This clone occurred once. The chain carries TRBV6-1 and TRBJ2-1; D is possibly TRBD1 (5 bases). V was cut by 5 bases and J by 14 bases, with 16 bases left in between. The CDR3 loop spans 12 amino acids. The germline gives CDR1 MNHNS, CDR2 SASEGT. The chain's CDR3 is CASSLDTRLEFF. The DNA for the CDR3 is TGTGCCAGCAGTTTGGACACCCGTCTTGAGTTCTTC.

This chain connects TRBV30 to TRBJ2-5, with TRBD1 identical over 7 bases. This CDR3 has 17 residues. The J segment lost 4 bases and the V segment lost 3 bases, leaving 17 bases of the junction unmatched. Germline V lookup: CDR1 GTSNPN, CDR2 SVGIG (reference sequence). The chain's CDR3 is CAWREPQQGFGVETQYF. CDR3 nucleotides: TGTGCCTGGAGAGAACCGCAACAGGGGTTTGGGGTAGAGACCCAGTACTTC.

CDR3 amino acids: CASSPREMNTEAFF. CDR3 bases: TGTGCCAGCTCACCCAGGGAAATGAACACTGAAGCTTTCTTT. The chain combines TRBV18 with TRBJ1-1; D is possibly TRBD1 (5 bases). Trimming took 3 bases from V and 0 from J, leaving 8 bases between them. CDR3 length: 14 residues. Germline-derived CDR1 and CDR2 are KGHSH and LQKENI.

This clone was detected only once. The chain couples TRBV28 to TRBJ2-1, with 11 nucleotides matching TRBD2. In germline, CDR1 is MDHEN, CDR2 SYDVKM. Trimming at V came to 6 bases and at J to 4 bases, leaving 8 bases not matched to a gene. This CDR3 contains 16 residues. Here the CDR3 reads CASRVWTSGPYNEQFF. The CDR3 DNA is TGTGCCAGCAGGGTCTGGACTAGCGGGCCTTACAATGAGCAGTTCTTC.

This clone came up a few times. The chain has TRBV5-1 and TRBJ1-1; no reliable D call. Germline-derived CDR1 and CDR2 are SGHRS and YFSETQ. V was trimmed by 0 bases and J by 0 bases, leaving 6 bases between them. This CDR3 has 14 residues. This chain's CDR3 is CASSLDGMNTEAFF. CDR3 nucleotides: TGCGCCAGCAGCTTGGACGGGATGAACACTGAAGCTTTCTTT.

The chain is built from TRBV27 and TRBJ1-5; 7 positions match TRBD1. V gave up 6 bases and J gave up 4 bases; unmatched junction bases: 6. CDR1 is MNHEY and CDR2 is SMNVEV in the germline V gene (reference sequence). The CDR3 extends over 14 amino acids. The DNA of the CDR3 is TGTGCCAGCAGGTCCGGGACAGTAAATCAGCCCCAGCATTTT. It yields the protein CASRSGTVNQPQHF.

This clone was detected a few times. The rearrangement links TRBV6-1 to TRBJ2-7; possibly TRBD1 for D (6 bases). The germline V and J ends were trimmed by 3 bases and 5 bases, with 11 bases remaining between them. CDR1 MNHNS and CDR2 SASEGT come from the germline V gene. The length of the CDR3 is 13 residues. The DNA of the CDR3 is TGTGCCAGCAGTGACCAACAGGGTAACGAGCAGTACTTC. This translates into CASSDQQGNEQYF.

CDR3 coding DNA: TGCGCCAGCCGCCGGGACAGCGATCAGCCCCAGCATTTT. Residues: CASRRDSDQPQHF. The V call is TRBV5-1, the J call TRBJ1-5, with 7 bases that match TRBD1. Germline trimming cut 7 bases from V and 5 bases from J; bases unmatched to any gene: 6. This CDR3 spans 13 amino acids. Germline CDR1 reads SGHRS; CDR2 reads YFSETQ.

This clone appeared a few times. The chain uses TRBV6-1 and TRBJ1-5; D unresolved. This CDR3 contains 11 residues. V was shortened by 6 bases and J by 5 bases, with 5 bases between the two germline ends. Per germline, CDR1 MNHNS and CDR2 SASEGT. CDR3 protein: CASSVDQPQHF. Here the CDR3 DNA reads TGTGCCAGCAGCGTCGATCAGCCCCAGCATTTT.

This chain uses TRBV18 with TRBJ2-5, with TRBD2 as a possible D gene (5 bases). Trimming removed 3 bases from V and 2 bases from J, with 13 bases in between. The CDR3 extends over 15 amino acids. Looked up from germline, CDR1 is KGHSH and CDR2 is LQKENI. The CDR3 DNA follows: TGTGCCAGCTCACCCGACGCCAGCGGACAAGAGACCCAGTACTTC. Translation gives CASSPDASGQETQYF.

The V gene is TRBV7-8, the J gene TRBJ2-7, with 7 bases that match TRBD2. This CDR3 region has 14 residues. From germline, CDR1 is SGHVS and CDR2 FQNEAQ. The ends lost 1 base at V and 5 bases at J; junction bases unmatched: 5. The CDR3 region has the DNA TGTGCCAGCAGCTTAGATGTCCGGGGGGACGAGCAGTACTTC. Amino acid sequence: CASSLDVRGDEQYF.

This rearrangement joins TRBV7-9 to TRBJ2-7; TRBD1 matches 7 bases. CDR1 and CDR2 from the germline V gene are SEHNR and FQNEAQ (reference sequence). Trimming cost V 5 bases and J 3 bases; bases outside gene matches: 7. The CDR3 consists of 14 residues. The CDR3 DNA sequence: TGTGCCAGCAGCGCGACAGGGCACCACTACGAGCAGTACTTC. Amino acids: CASSATGHHYEQYF.

This chain joins TRBV30 and TRBJ1-2, with 7 positions matching TRBD1. The CDR3 extends over 13 amino acids. Trimming took 1 base from V and 4 from J; bases not matched to a gene: 3. CDR1 is GTSNPN and CDR2 is SVGIG in the germline V gene (reference sequence). CDR3 coding DNA: TGTGCCTGGAGTGAGACAGGGTCCTATGGCTACACCTTC. Its translation is CAWSETGSYGYTF.

The chain has TRBV4-2 and TRBJ1-4; 10 bases agree with TRBD1. CDR3 size: 17 residues. Germline CDR1 reads LGHNA; CDR2 reads YNFKEQ. V gave up 6 bases and J gave up 4 bases; unmatched junction bases: 11. CDR3 sequence: CASRPQDRGEGNEKLFF. CDR3 DNA: TGTGCCAGCAGGCCCCAGGACAGGGGGGAGGGTAATGAAAAACTGTTTTTT.

The rearrangement joins TRBV19 to TRBJ1-1; possibly TRBD1 for D (6 bases). Trimming took off 4 bases at V and 4 bases at J, with 22 bases between the two ends. The germline CDR1 and CDR2 sequences are LNHDA and SQIVND (reference sequence). The CDR3 length is 17 residues. CDR3 bases: TGTGCCAGTAGTACGCGACCGCGACAGGTAACTGTCACTGAAGCTTTCTTT. Amino acids: CASSTRPRQVTVTEAFF.

The rearrangement links TRBV7-9 to TRBJ2-3, with 11 bases identical to TRBD2. Germline-derived CDR1 and CDR2 are SEHNR and FQNEAQ (reference sequence). CDR3 length: 17 amino acids. The V and J ends lost 0 bases and 3 bases, in that order; junction bases with no gene match: 5. The CDR3 sequence is CASSLAKGLADTDTQYF. The CDR3 nucleotides are TGTGCCAGCAGCTTAGCGAAGGGACTAGCGGATACAGATACGCAGTATTTT.

V usage is TRBV27 and J usage is TRBJ2-1, with 13 bases that match TRBD2. CDR3 length: 16 residues. Germline loops: CDR1 MNHEY, CDR2 SMNVEV (reference sequence). The V and J ends lost 5 bases and 12 bases, in that order; junction bases with no gene match: 13. Here the CDR3 reads CASSQRGLAGPVAQFF. The DNA of the CDR3 is TGTGCCAGCAGTCAACGGGGACTAGCGGGACCCGTCGCGCAGTTCTTC.

The V gene is TRBV7-9, the J gene TRBJ2-7, with D possibly matching TRBD1 (5 bases). The V end lost 4 bases, the J end lost 4 bases, and 11 bases lay between the germline ends. The germline V gene has CDR1 SEHNR and CDR2 FQNEAQ (reference sequence). The CDR3 extends over 13 amino acids. CDR3 amino acids: CASSSRQNYEQYF. CDR3 sequence (DNA): TGTGCCAGCAGCTCCCGACAGAATTACGAGCAGTACTTC. Drawing the rest from reference TRBV7-9 and TRBJ2-7, the complete variable domain is DTGVSQNPRHKITKRGQNVTFRCDPISEHNRLYWYRQTLGQGPEFLTYFQNEAQLEKSRLLSDRFSAERPKGSFSTLEIQRTEQGDSAMYLCASSSRQNYEQYFGPGTRLTVT.

The chain employs TRBV5-8 and TRBJ1-5; 8 nucleotides match TRBD1. The J segment lost 3 bases and the V segment lost 4 bases, leaving 3 bases of the junction unmatched. In germline, CDR1 is SGHTS, CDR2 YDEGEE. The CDR3 totals 14 residues. The CDR3 here is CASSPGQVNQPQHF. The CDR3 nucleotides are TGTGCCAGCAGCCCGGGACAGGTCAATCAGCCCCAGCATTTT.